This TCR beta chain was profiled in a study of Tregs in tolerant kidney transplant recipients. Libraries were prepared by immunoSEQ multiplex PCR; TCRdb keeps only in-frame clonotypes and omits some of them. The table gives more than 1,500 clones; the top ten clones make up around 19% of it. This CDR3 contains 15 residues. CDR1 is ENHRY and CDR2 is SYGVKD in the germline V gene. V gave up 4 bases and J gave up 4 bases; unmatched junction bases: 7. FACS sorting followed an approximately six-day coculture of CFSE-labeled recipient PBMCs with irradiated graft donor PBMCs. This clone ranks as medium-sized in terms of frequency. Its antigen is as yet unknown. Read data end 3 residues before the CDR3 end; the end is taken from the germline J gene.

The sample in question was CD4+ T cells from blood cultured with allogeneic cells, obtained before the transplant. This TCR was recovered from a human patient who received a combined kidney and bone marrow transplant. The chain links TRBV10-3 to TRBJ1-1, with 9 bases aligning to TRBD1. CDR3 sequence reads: CAISASTTGGTEAFF. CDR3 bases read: TGTGCCATCAGTGCCAGTACGACAGGGGGCACTGAA.